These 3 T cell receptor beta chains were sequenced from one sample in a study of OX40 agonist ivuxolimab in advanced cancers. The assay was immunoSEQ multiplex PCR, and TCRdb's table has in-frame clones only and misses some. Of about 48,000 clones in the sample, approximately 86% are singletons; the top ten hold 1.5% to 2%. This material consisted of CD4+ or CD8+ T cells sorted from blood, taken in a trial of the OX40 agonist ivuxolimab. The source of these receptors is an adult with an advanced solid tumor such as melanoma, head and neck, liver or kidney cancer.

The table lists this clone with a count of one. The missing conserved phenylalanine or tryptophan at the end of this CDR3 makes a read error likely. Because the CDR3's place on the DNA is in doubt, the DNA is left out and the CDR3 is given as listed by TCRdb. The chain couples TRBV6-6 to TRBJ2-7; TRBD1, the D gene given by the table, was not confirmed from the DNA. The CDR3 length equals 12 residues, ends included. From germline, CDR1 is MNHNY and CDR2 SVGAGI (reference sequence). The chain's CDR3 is CASSYSADRAYL.

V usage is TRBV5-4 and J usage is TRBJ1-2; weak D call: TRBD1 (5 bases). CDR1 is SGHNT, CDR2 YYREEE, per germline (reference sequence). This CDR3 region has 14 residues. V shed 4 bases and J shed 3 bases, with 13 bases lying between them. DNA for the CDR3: TGTGCCAGCAGCGGGGACCTGGTGGACTATGGCTACACCTTC. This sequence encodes CASSGDLVDYGYTF.

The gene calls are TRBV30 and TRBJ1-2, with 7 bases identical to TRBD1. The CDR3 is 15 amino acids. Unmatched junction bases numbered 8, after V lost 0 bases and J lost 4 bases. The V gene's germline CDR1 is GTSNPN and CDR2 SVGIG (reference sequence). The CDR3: CAWSVEGARSYGYTF. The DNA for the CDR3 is TGTGCCTGGAGTGTAGAGGGGGCGCGTAGCTATGGCTACACCTTC. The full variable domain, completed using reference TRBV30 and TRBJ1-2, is SQTIHQWPATLVQPVGSPLSLECTVEGTSNPNLYWYRQAAGRGLQLLFYSVGIGQISSEVPQNLSASRPQDRQFILSSKKLLLSDSGFYLCAWSVEGARSYGYTFGSGTRLTVV.